This entry features one T cell receptor beta chain sequence. This sample is part of a study of cytomegalovirus exposure and HLA in healthy donors. As for the study in general: Genotyping of roughly 400 donors showed that 65% to 90% belonged to the Caucasian-associated ancestry cluster.

The study ran its PCR with 60 Vbeta and 13 Jbeta primers. This table comes from immunoSEQ multiplex PCR, and its TCRdb copy is limited to in-frame clones, with some not included. Of about 260,000 clones listed, approximately 85% are singletons. Looked up from germline, CDR1 is LGHNA and CDR2 is YSLEER. The CDR3 has 14 residues. The V and J ends lost 4 bases and 2 bases respectively, with 11 bases between them. Sequencing used PBMCs. The TCR originated in a woman aged 40 to 50 in good health and CMV-seropositive. The chain employs TRBV4-3 and TRBJ2-5; TRBD1 is a possible D gene (6 bases). CDR3: CASSRGTQQETQYF. The CDR3, as DNA: TGCGCCAGCAGCCGAGGGACACAACAAGAGACCCAGTACTTC.